These T cell receptor beta chains were read from a single sample in a study of blood T cells in healthy people across ages. MiXCR, run by TCRdb on the 5' RACE reads, gives a single entry per CDR3 protein. The profile shows over 950,000 distinct CDR3 sequences, just over 50% of them singletons. The sample comprised blood. The receptor source for this set is a woman in her sixties or seventies in good health. CDR3s include the opening cysteine and the closing phenylalanine or tryptophan. Fields, in order: J gene, V gene, D gene, clone size, CDR3 DNA, CDR3 protein. The D gene is left open where the match is weak. Size values are once, few and many counts, or a class for expanded clones, and some rows have none.

>TRBJ2-7|TRBV24-1|.|few
TGTGCCACCGCCAGGGGCGGAGAGTACGAGCAGTACTTC
CATARGGEYEQYF
>TRBJ2-5|TRBV4-3|TRBD2|many
TGCGCCAGCAGCCAAGTCAGCGGGAGGGCATACAATGAGCAGTACTTC
CASSQVSGRAYNEQYF
>TRBJ2-5|TRBV7-9|.|.
TGTGCCACTATGTTACAGGCAAGTGGGGAGCAGTACTTC
CATMLQASGEQYF
>TRBJ2-3|TRBV20-1|.|.
TGCAGTGCTAGAGATTTACAGCGGAGCACAGATACGCAGTATTTT
CSARDLQRSTDTQYF
>TRBJ1-2|TRBV4-1|TRBD1|few
TGCGCCAGCAGCCTGGGACAGGGGGCGCGGGGCTATGGCTACACCTTC
CASSLGQGARGYGYTF
>TRBJ2-5|TRBV10-3|.|once
TGTGCCATCAGTCGGGAGATTCTGAAAGAGCAGTACTTC
CAISREILKEQYF
>TRBJ2-5|TRBV29-1|.|few
TGCAGCGGGAGAACAGAGACCCAGTACTTC
CSGRTETQYF
>TRBJ2-7|TRBV18|.|.
TGTGCCAGCTCACCGACACACCAGAATAGTTACGAGCAGTACTTC
CASSPTHQNSYEQYF
>TRBJ2-7|TRBV10-3|.|.
TGTGCCATCAGTGAGACCCCCAGTTCGGGGAACGAGCAGTACTTC
CAISETPSSGNEQYF
>TRBJ2-7|TRBV2|TRBD2|.
TGTGCCAGCAGTGCGGCTAGCGGGAGAATGGAGCAGTACTTC
CASSAASGRMEQYF
>TRBJ2-1|TRBV28|TRBD1|.
TGTGCCAGCAGTTTATGGGGACAGGGTTACGACAATGAGCAGTTCTTC
CASSLWGQGYDNEQFF
>TRBJ1-1|TRBV12-3/TRBV12-4|.|.
TGTGCCAGCAGCCGACAGGCATTGAACACTGAAGCTTTCTTT
CASSRQALNTEAFF
>TRBJ2-2|TRBV5-1|.|.
TGCGCCAGCAGCTCTTCCGGGACACCGAACACCGGGGAGCTGTTTTTT
CASSSSGTPNTGELFF
>TRBJ2-5|TRBV7-2|.|.
TGTGCCAGCAGCTGGGCAGCCCAAGAGACCCAGTACTTC
CASSWAAQETQYF
>TRBJ1-2|TRBV7-2|.|.
TGTGCCAGCAGTCGGTCCTTTAACTATGGCTACACCTTC
CASSRSFNYGYTF
>TRBJ2-7|TRBV29-1|TRBD2|.
TGCAGCGTCCATGAGGTATTTCGAGCGGGAGGGAGTAACGAGCAGTACTTC
CSVHEVFRAGGSNEQYF
>TRBJ1-2|TRBV2|.|few
TGTGCCAGCACACCGGAGCCGTTAATAGGTGGCTACACCTTC
CASTPEPLIGGYTF
>TRBJ2-4|TRBV11-1|TRBD2|few
TGTGCCAGCAGCCCGGCCAGCGGGAGGGTAAACATTCAGTACTTC
CASSPASGRVNIQYF
>TRBJ2-5|TRBV6-5|TRBD2|.
TGTGCCAGCAGTTACTCTTCTGGGGGACTAGAAGGGACCCAGTACTTC
CASSYSSGGLEGTQYF
>TRBJ2-1|TRBV9|TRBD2|once
TGTGCCAGCAGCCCCGAGATAGCGGGAGACAATGAGCAGTTCTTC
CASSPEIAGDNEQFF
>TRBJ2-5|TRBV12-3/TRBV12-4|.|.
TGTGCCAGCAGTTCCTGGGCACTGCAAGAGACCCAGTACTTC
CASSSWALQETQYF
>TRBJ2-1|TRBV11-2|TRBD2|few
TGTGCCAGCAGCCTACTCACTAGCGGGACTTTCAATGAGCAGTTCTTC
CASSLLTSGTFNEQFF
>TRBJ2-5|TRBV11-2|.|.
TGTGCCAGCAGCTTAGACGACAGCCAAGAGACCCAGTACTTC
CASSLDDSQETQYF
>TRBJ2-6|TRBV29-1|TRBD2|.
TGCAGCGTTACGGGGGGTAGCCCTGGGGCCAACGTCCTGACTTTC
CSVTGGSPGANVLTF
>TRBJ2-5|TRBV7-2|.|.
TGTGCCAGCAGCTTACACGGAACCACGGGTTGGAAGACCCAGTACTTC
CASSLHGTTGWKTQYF
>TRBJ2-7|TRBV7-2|.|few
TGTGCCAGCAGCTTAGTGGCTAGCTCCTACGAGCAGTACTTC
CASSLVASSYEQYF
>TRBJ2-1|TRBV13|TRBD2|few
TGTGCCAGCAGCCCCCCCGCGCATCTAGCGGGAGGGCTAAGCTCCTACAATGAGCAGTTCTTC
CASSPPAHLAGGLSSYNEQFF
>TRBJ2-5|TRBV29-1|TRBD2|few
TGCAGCATCCGGCTAGCGGGAGGTGACGAGACCCAGTACTTC
CSIRLAGGDETQYF
>TRBJ1-1|TRBV5-1|.|.
TGCGCCAGCAGCTTGGGGGACAACCTCCGGAGCACTGAAGCTTTCTTT
CASSLGDNLRSTEAFF
>TRBJ2-3|TRBV6-2/TRBV6-3|TRBD1|.
TGTGCCAGCAGCCGACAGGGAGTGTTAGATACGCAGTATTTT
CASSRQGVLDTQYF
>TRBJ2-1|TRBV29-1|.|.
TGCAGCGTTTTGAAGAATTCCTACAATGAGCAGTTCTTC
CSVLKNSYNEQFF
>TRBJ1-5|TRBV10-3|.|.
TGTGCCACGAGTGGGGTTGTGAGCAATCAGCCCCAGCATTTT
CATSGVVSNQPQHF
>TRBJ2-3|TRBV20-1|.|.
TGCAGTGCCTCCCCGTCGTGGCGGGCCACAGATACGCAGTATTTT
CSASPSWRATDTQYF
>TRBJ2-3|TRBV20-1|TRBD2|.
TGCAGTGCTAGAGCCTGGACTAGCGGGAGCACAGATACGCAGTATTTT
CSARAWTSGSTDTQYF
>TRBJ2-7|TRBV7-9|.|.
TGTGCCAGCAGCTTAGGACACGGGGTCTACGAGCAGTACTTC
CASSLGHGVYEQYF
>TRBJ2-5|TRBV11-2|TRBD1|.
TGTGCCAGCAGCTTACATGGGACAGTACAAGAGACCCAGTACTTC
CASSLHGTVQETQYF
>TRBJ2-7|TRBV5-1|TRBD2|.
TGCGCCAGCAGCCCAACGACTAGCGGGAGTTTCGAGCAGTACTTC
CASSPTTSGSFEQYF
>TRBJ2-1|TRBV29-1|.|many
TGCAGCGCCGGAGGGACCGGCAATGAGCAGTTCTTC
CSAGGTGNEQFF
>TRBJ2-7|TRBV5-5|.|many
TGTGCCAGCAGCTTCGCGCAGGGCAACTCCTACGAGCAGTACTTC
CASSFAQGNSYEQYF
>TRBJ2-1|TRBV5-1|TRBD2|.
TGCGCCAGCAGCTTAGACGGTGCGGGAGCGAACAATGAGCAGTTCTTC
CASSLDGAGANNEQFF
>TRBJ2-6|TRBV4-3|.|.
TGCCCCAGCAGCCCACGAGGCCAGACGACTCGGGCCAACGTCCTGACTTTC
CPSSPRGQTTRANVLTF
>TRBJ2-5|TRBV6-2/TRBV6-3|.|.
TGTGCCAGCAGCGCAGGAGGGGCCTTAGAGACCCAGTACTTC
CASSAGGALETQYF
>TRBJ2-1|TRBV15|.|.
TGTGCCACCAGCAGAGGCGGGGCCTACAATGAGCAGTTCTTC
CATSRGGAYNEQFF
>TRBJ1-5|TRBV28|TRBD1|.
TGTGCCAGCAGTTTATCGCCCACACGACAGGGGGCGCGTCAGCCCCAGCATTTT
CASSLSPTRQGARQPQHF
>TRBJ2-3|TRBV12-3/TRBV12-4|TRBD2|few
TGTGCCAGCAGTTTCGGGTTACTAGCGGCTAGCACAGATACGCAGTATTTT
CASSFGLLAASTDTQYF
>TRBJ2-3|TRBV4-3|.|.
TGCGCCAGCAGCCAAGCCCCAGATACGCAGTATTTT
CASSQAPDTQYF
>TRBJ2-7|TRBV3-1|TRBD2|.
TGTGCCAGCAGCCACGACCTGACTAGCGGAGAGTACTTC
CASSHDLTSGEYF
>TRBJ2-1|TRBV6-1|TRBD2|.
TGTGCCATCAGGGGACTAGCGGGTGGGCCTTCCTACAATGAGCAGTTCTTC
CAIRGLAGGPSYNEQFF
>TRBJ2-2|TRBV6-2/TRBV6-3|.|few
TGTGCCAGCAGTTACGCGCTAGACACCGGGGAGCTGTTTTTT
CASSYALDTGELFF
>TRBJ2-7|TRBV7-6|.|once
TGTGCCAGCAGCCGAGCGGCTACCTACTCCTACGAGCAGTACTTC
CASSRAATYSYEQYF
>TRBJ2-5|TRBV9|.|few
TGTGCCAGCAGCGACCCGTTACGAGGTGGAGAGACCCAGTACTTC
CASSDPLRGGETQYF
>TRBJ2-2|TRBV2|TRBD2|.
TGTGCCAGAGGGACTAGCGGGTACACCGGGGAGCTGTTTTTT
CARGTSGYTGELFF
>TRBJ1-2|TRBV6-2/TRBV6-3|.|.
TGTGCCAGCAGTGCCTTGTATGGCTACACCTTC
CASSALYGYTF
>TRBJ2-3|TRBV5-8|.|.
TGTGCCAGCAGCTTGGAGGGGGGCAGCGGGACTAGCACAGATACGCAGTATTTT
CASSLEGGSGTSTDTQYF
>TRBJ2-7|TRBV4-2|.|.
TGTGCCAGCAGCCAGAACTTTCGGGACTCACTCTACGAGCAGTACTTC
CASSQNFRDSLYEQYF
>TRBJ2-7|TRBV7-2|.|once
TGTGCCAGCAGCTCCGACATGAAACCCTACGAGCAGTACTTC
CASSSDMKPYEQYF
>TRBJ2-7|TRBV10-2|.|few
TGCGCCAGCAGTGAGTCCTCGACAGGCTCCTACGAGCAGTACTTC
CASSESSTGSYEQYF
>TRBJ2-7|TRBV27|TRBD1|few
TGTGCCAGCAGTTCCCTCCCGGGACAGGCTCCCTACGAGCAGTACTTC
CASSSLPGQAPYEQYF